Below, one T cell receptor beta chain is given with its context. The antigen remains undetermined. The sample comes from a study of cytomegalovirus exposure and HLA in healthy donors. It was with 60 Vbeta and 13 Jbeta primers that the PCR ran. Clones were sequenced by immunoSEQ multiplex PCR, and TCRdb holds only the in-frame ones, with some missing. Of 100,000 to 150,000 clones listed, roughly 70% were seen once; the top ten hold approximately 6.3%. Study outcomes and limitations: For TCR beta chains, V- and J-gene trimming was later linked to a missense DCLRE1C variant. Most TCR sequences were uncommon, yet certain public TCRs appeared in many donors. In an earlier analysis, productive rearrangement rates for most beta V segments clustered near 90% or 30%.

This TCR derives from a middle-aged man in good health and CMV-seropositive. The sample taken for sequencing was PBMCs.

The CDR3 region has the DNA TGTGCCAGCTCTAGCGGGAGTGGTAATGAGCAGTTCTTC. It encodes CASSSGSGNEQFF. V is TRBV2 and J is TRBJ2-1; 10 nucleotides match TRBD2. V dropped 8 bases and J dropped 7; count of bases not matched to a gene: 5. Per germline, CDR1 SNHLY and CDR2 FYNNEI. The CDR3 has 13 amino acids.